The 10 T cell receptor beta chains below all came from one sample that was sequenced in a study of blood T cells in healthy people across ages. Primed by a sample-barcoded 5' primer and a J-beta primer mix, a second PCR proceeded for 7 to 11 cycles. TCRdb called the 5' RACE reads again in MiXCR, with one record for every CDR3 protein. The table has 1.8 million or so distinct CDR3 sequences, around 40% seen once. The material sequenced was blood. Source of these receptors: a human donor in good health.

This sequence joins TRBV4-3 and TRBJ2-3; 7 nucleotides align to TRBD1. CDR1 is LGHNA, CDR2 YSLEER, per germline. V shed 1 base, J shed 0 bases, and the junction held 10 bases outside the gene matches. There are 18 residues in the CDR3. CDR3 sequence: CASSQGPGQVQSTDTQYF. The CDR3 DNA reads as TGCGCCAGCAGCCAAGGCCCTGGACAGGTTCAAAGCACAGATACGCAGTATTTT.

This chain connects TRBV9 to TRBJ1-2; 8 nucleotides match TRBD1. Looked up from germline, CDR1 is SGDLS and CDR2 is YYNGEE. The CDR3 covers 13 residues. The ends lost 4 bases at V and 7 bases at J; junction bases unmatched: 6. The CDR3 DNA reads TGTGCCAGCAGCACACAGGGGGACAGTGGCTACACCTTC. It codes for CASSTQGDSGYTF. Filled out from reference TRBV9 and TRBJ1-2, the complete variable domain reads DSGVTQTPKHLITATGQRVTLRCSPRSGDLSVYWYQQSLDQGLQFLIQYYNGEERAKGNILERFSAQQFPDLHSELNLSSLELGDSALYFCASSTQGDSGYTFGSGTRLTVV.

This clonotype was recorded many times. The chain joins TRBV29-1 to TRBJ2-7, with D perhaps matching TRBD2 (5 bases). Germline CDR1 is SQVTM and CDR2 is ANQGSEA. The CDR3 covers 13 residues. The germline V and J ends were trimmed by 6 bases and 5 bases, with 17 bases remaining between them. CDR3 amino acids: CSVGIGKRDEQYF. The DNA for the CDR3 is TGCAGCGTCGGAATCGGGAAGAGGGACGAGCAGTACTTC.

This chain uses TRBV9 with TRBJ2-1; TRBD1 agrees at 9 bases. The CDR3 runs to 15 residues. Germline V gene data show CDR1 as SGDLS and CDR2 as YYNGEE. V dropped 4 bases and J dropped 6; count of bases not matched to a gene: 8. The CDR3 spells CASSPGQGISNEQFF. The CDR3 nucleotides are TGTGCCAGCAGCCCGGGACAGGGCATTAGCAATGAGCAGTTCTTC.

This clonotype showed up many times. The gene calls are TRBV12-3 or TRBV12-4 and TRBJ2-1; D is possibly TRBD1 (5 bases). V was pared by 2 bases and J by 10 bases, with 6 bases between. The CDR3 consists of 11 residues. CDR3 coding DNA: TGTGCCAGCAGTTTACGGACAGAGCAGTTCTTC. Translation: CASSLRTEQFF.

The chain carries TRBV20-1 and TRBJ2-3, with 8 bases aligning to TRBD2. In germline, CDR1 is DFQATT, CDR2 SNEGSKA (reference sequence). The ends lost 1 base at V and 5 bases at J; junction bases unmatched: 11. The CDR3 extends over 16 amino acids. CDR3 nucleotides: TGCAGTGCTAGAGCGGCCAGCGGGGGTCGGGTAGATACGCAGTATTTT. It yields the protein CSARAASGGRVDTQYF.

In this sample, this clonotype turned up a few times. CDR3 region: CASSLGSGEGTDTQYF. Here the CDR3 DNA reads TGTGCCAGCAGTTTGGGTAGCGGGGAGGGCACAGATACGCAGTATTTT. This rearrangement joins TRBV12-3 or TRBV12-4 to TRBJ2-3; 8 positions agree with TRBD2. The CDR3 totals 16 residues. After removal of 3 bases from V and 1 base from J, the junction contained 6 bases not matched to a gene.

Here the CDR3 reads CASGARRTSFEQFF. In DNA form, the CDR3 reads TGTGCCAGCGGGGCCCGGAGGACTAGTTTTGAGCAGTTCTTC. The V and J genes are TRBV2 and TRBJ2-1; 7 bases map to TRBD2. This CDR3 comprises 14 residues. After removal of 8 bases from V and 9 bases from J, the junction contained 13 bases not matched to a gene. Germline-derived CDR1 and CDR2 are SNHLY and FYNNEI.

This clonotype was picked up one time. The V call is TRBV29-1, the J call TRBJ1-1; D is undetermined. The CDR3 contains 15 residues. V was clipped by 2 bases and J by 4 bases, with 17 bases between them. Germline CDR1 and CDR2: SQVTM and ANQGSEA. CDR3 in DNA: TGCAGCGTTGAACGACGGCTATCGTTGGGCACTGAAGCTTTCTTT. Translating it yields CSVERRLSLGTEAFF.

The CDR3 here is CASSLVGTGVFYEQYF. CDR3 nucleotide sequence: TGCGCCAGCAGCTTGGTGGGGACGGGGGTATTCTACGAGCAGTACTTC. This chain connects TRBV5-1 to TRBJ2-7; TRBD2 is a possible D gene (6 bases). The CDR3 length is 16 residues. Trimming took 0 bases from V and 3 from J, leaving 16 bases between them. The V gene's germline CDR1 is SGHRS and CDR2 YFSETQ.